Below, 5 T cell receptor beta chains from the same sample are listed, as sequenced in a study of shared clonotypes between healthy human individuals (dated by TCRdb to about 2020). Libraries were built with the immunoSEQ multiplex PCR assay. Imported from immuneACCESS, the table was reduced by TCRdb to in-frame sequences with V and J called. These copies leave out some clones; in studies compared against another copy, an unresolved V gene accounts for under half, and the cause of the remainder is not known. For this sample there are approximately 2,300,000 clones; less than 95% appear just once. Jointly, the top ten make up 0.37% of the sample. Sequencing input: naive CD4+ T cells from PBMCs. What this sample's cell subset or site label stands for: CD45RA+ positively selected. These TCRs come from a man aged 18 to 30 in good health. Some clones in this sample may be carry-over from other donors' samples.

V gene TRBV6-1 combines with J gene TRBJ2-7; no clear D gene. V lost 4 bases and J lost 0, with 13 bases in between. This CDR3 has 15 residues. Germline V gene lookup returns CDR1 MNHNS and CDR2 SASEGT. CDR3 protein: CASSAGPGRSYEQYF. The DNA of the CDR3 is TGTGCCAGCAGTGCCGGACCCGGGCGCTCCTACGAGCAGTACTTC.

Details on this clone: Sequence at one end of the junction differs from germline and may be a read error. This chain joins TRBV19 and TRBJ2-7; D not resolved. The CDR3 consists of 9 residues. From germline, CDR1 is LNHDA and CDR2 SQIVND (reference sequence). The CDR3, as DNA: TGCAAATGGGTGTACGAGCAGTACTTC. Translating gives CKWVYEQYF.

Points on this clone: The sample carries other DNA sequences with the same CDR3. The J gene is TRBJ2-7, the V gene TRBV7-9; 16 nucleotides line up with TRBD2. V was clipped by 6 bases and J by 1 base; unmatched bases: 6. The CDR3 has 17 residues. In germline, CDR1 is SEHNR, CDR2 FQNEAQ (reference sequence). The CDR3 reads CASSLGLAGGLSYEQYF. The CDR3 DNA follows: TGTGCCAGCAGTCTGGGACTAGCGGGAGGGCTATCCTACGAGCAGTACTTC.

This chain links TRBV28 with TRBJ2-1; D possibly corresponds to TRBD2 (6 bases). The CDR3 consists of 15 residues. The V gene's germline CDR1 is MDHEN and CDR2 SYDVKM. V lost 5 bases, J lost 4 bases, and 15 bases lay in between. CDR3 in amino acids: CASSKTGTSYNEQFF. DNA for the CDR3: TGTGCCAGCAGTAAAACCGGGACTTCGTACAATGAGCAGTTCTTC. Supplemented by reference TRBV28 and TRBJ2-1, the full variable domain reads DVKVTQSSRYLVKRTGEKVFLECVQDMDHENMFWYRQDPGLGLRLIYFSYDVKMKEKGDIPEGYSVSREKKERFSLILESASTNQTSMYLCASSKTGTSYNEQFFGPGTRLTVL.

The chain uses TRBV6-5 and TRBJ2-7; 9 bases match TRBD1. The germline CDR1 and CDR2 sequences are MNHEY and SVGAGI. V lost 0 bases and J lost 3; bases outside the gene matches: 6. The length of the CDR3 is 16 residues. CDR3 amino acids: CASSYSGRDRDYEQYF. The CDR3, as DNA: TGTGCCAGCAGTTACTCGGGTCGGGACAGGGACTACGAGCAGTACTTC.